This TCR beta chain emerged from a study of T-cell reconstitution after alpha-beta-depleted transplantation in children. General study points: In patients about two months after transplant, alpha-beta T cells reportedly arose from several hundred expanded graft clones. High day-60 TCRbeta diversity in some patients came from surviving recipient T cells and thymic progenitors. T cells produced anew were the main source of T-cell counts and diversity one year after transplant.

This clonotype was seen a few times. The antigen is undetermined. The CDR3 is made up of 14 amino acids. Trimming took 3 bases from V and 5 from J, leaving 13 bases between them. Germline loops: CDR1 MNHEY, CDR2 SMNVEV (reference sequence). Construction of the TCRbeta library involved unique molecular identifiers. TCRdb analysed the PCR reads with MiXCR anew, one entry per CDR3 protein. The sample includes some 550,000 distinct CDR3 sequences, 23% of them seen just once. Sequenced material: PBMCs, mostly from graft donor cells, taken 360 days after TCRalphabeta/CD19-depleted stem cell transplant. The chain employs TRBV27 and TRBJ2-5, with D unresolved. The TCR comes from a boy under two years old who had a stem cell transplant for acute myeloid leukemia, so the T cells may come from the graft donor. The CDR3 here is CASSLSADGETQYF. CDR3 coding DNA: TGTGCCAGCAGTTTGTCCGCCGATGGGGAGACCCAGTACTTC.